These 13 T cell receptor beta chains were sequenced from one sample in a study of post-analysis software for immune sequencing data. Study results and limitations: Among roughly five TRBV segments more frequent in patients than controls were TRBV5-6, TRBV5-1 and TRBV20-1.

Unique molecular identifiers were carried by the TCR beta cDNA libraries. TCRdb reprocessed the PCR reads with MiXCR, giving one entry per CDR3 protein. The sample carries about 770,000 distinct CDR3 sequences, approximately 44% recorded once. These TCRs are of unknown antigen specificity. The sample was blood. All receptors come from a girl aged 5-17 years with multiple sclerosis.

This chain connects TRBV12-3 or TRBV12-4 to TRBJ2-7; 7 bases line up with TRBD1. The CDR3 covers 12 residues. V dropped 8 bases and J dropped 5; count of bases not matched to a gene: 6. The CDR3 reads CASSGTANEQYF. For the CDR3, the DNA is TGTGCCAGCTCAGGGACAGCCAACGAGCAGTACTTC.

This rearrangement joins TRBV5-1 to TRBJ2-5, with TRBD1 matching over 10 bases. Germline V gives CDR1 SGHRS, CDR2 YFSETQ. J was trimmed by 11 bases and V by 4 bases; bases with no gene match: 20. CDR3 size: 17 residues. Here the CDR3 DNA reads TGCGCCAGCAGCCCTAAGTTTGGACAGGGGGGTTACAATGAGCAGTACTTC. Its translation: CASSPKFGQGGYNEQYF.

This clonotype has just a few counts. V and J are TRBV20-1 and TRBJ1-4, with TRBD1 matching 11 bases. This CDR3 is 13 amino acids long. Germline V gene lookup returns CDR1 DFQATT and CDR2 SNEGSKA (reference sequence). V shed 6 bases and J 5 bases; nucleotides not matched to a gene: 2. The CDR3, as DNA: TGCAGTGCAGGGACAGGGGGGAATGAAAAACTGTTTTTT. It encodes CSAGTGGNEKLFF.

The chain recombines TRBV5-1 with TRBJ1-2; D unclear. There are 13 residues in the CDR3. CDR1 is SGHRS and CDR2 is YFSETQ in the germline V gene. V was clipped by 2 bases and J by 6 bases, with 11 bases between them. CDR3 DNA: TGCGCCAGCAGCTTTACAGACGGGGATGGCTACACCTTC. This translates into CASSFTDGDGYTF.

The chain uses TRBV7-2 and TRBJ1-1; D is possibly TRBD1 (6 bases). V lost 2 bases and J 5 bases, leaving 15 bases between the germline ends. Germline V CDR1 and CDR2: SGHTA, FQGNSA. The CDR3 loop spans 15 amino acids. This CDR3 is CASSLQPGARTEAFF. DNA of the CDR3: TGTGCCAGCAGCTTACAGCCGGGGGCGCGGACTGAAGCTTTCTTT.

This clonotype was seen more than once but under ten times. CDR3 sequence (DNA): TGTGCCAGCAGCGGGGCTAGCGGGAGTTCCCACAATGAGCAGTTCTTC. Translated: CASSGASGSSHNEQFF. The chain links TRBV7-9 to TRBJ2-1, with 10 positions matching TRBD2. The germline V gene encodes CDR1 SEHNR and CDR2 FQNEAQ (reference sequence). The J segment lost 5 bases and the V segment lost 5 bases, leaving 9 bases of the junction unmatched. The CDR3 is made up of 16 amino acids.

This chain links TRBV12-3 or TRBV12-4 with TRBJ2-5, with TRBD2 matching over 8 bases. The CDR3 runs 16 residues. V dropped 3 bases and J dropped 0; count of bases not matched to a gene: 6. CDR3 coding DNA: TGTGCCAGCAGTTTGGCTAGCGGGTACTACCAAGAGACCCAGTACTTC. It encodes CASSLASGYYQETQYF.

The chain has TRBV6-1 and TRBJ2-7; no reliable D call. Germline V gives CDR1 MNHNS, CDR2 SASEGT. The CDR3 runs to 12 residues. The CDR3 nucleotides read TGTGACGGCAGTGCAAGGAGATACGAGCAGTACTTC. Its translation is CDGSARRYEQYF.

This clonotype has only a few counts. CDR3 in amino acids: CASSPGSGGHGYTF. DNA of the CDR3: TGTGCCAGCTCACCAGGTTCTGGGGGCCATGGCTACACCTTC. The rearrangement uses TRBV18 and TRBJ1-2; TRBD1 is a possible D gene (6 bases). CDR3 length: 14 residues. Deletions cut 2 bases from V and 6 bases from J, with 13 bases between. Germline V CDR1 and CDR2: KGHSH, LQKENI.

The table lists this clonotype with a few counts. The J gene is TRBJ1-5, the V gene TRBV6-5, with D perhaps matching TRBD1 (6 bases). V was pared by 6 bases and J by 7 bases, with 19 bases between. The CDR3 loop spans 15 amino acids. Germline V gene lookup returns CDR1 MNHEY and CDR2 SVGAGI. The CDR3, as DNA: TGTGCCAGCAGCCACTCGGGGGGGGCGGGCCAGCCCCAGCATTTT. Its protein is CASSHSGGAGQPQHF.

There are many counts of this clonotype. This sequence joins TRBV7-9 and TRBJ1-1; the D is unclear. Germline-derived CDR1 and CDR2 are SEHNR and FQNEAQ (reference sequence). The V and J ends lost 5 bases and 1 base respectively, with 2 bases between them. The CDR3 is 11 residues long. CDR3 region: CASSRNTEAFF. CDR3 sequence (DNA): TGTGCCAGCAGCCGGAACACTGAAGCTTTCTTT.

This chain joins TRBV10-3 and TRBJ2-3, with TRBD2 identical over 11 bases. With 0 bases clipped from V and 1 base from J, the junction kept 6 bases outside the gene matches. Germline V gene data show CDR1 as ENHRY and CDR2 as SYGVKD. This CDR3 spans 18 amino acids. The CDR3 sequence is CAISESLAGGRGTDTQYF. The CDR3 coding sequence is TGTGCCATCAGTGAGTCGCTAGCGGGAGGTCGGGGCACAGATACGCAGTATTTT.

The J gene is TRBJ1-5, the V gene TRBV2; 8 nucleotides match TRBD1. Germline CDR1 is SNHLY and CDR2 is FYNNEI. The trim removed 3 bases at V and 1 base at J, leaving 5 bases unmatched. This CDR3 spans 16 amino acids. The CDR3 coding sequence is TGTGCCAGCAGTGATCCGGGACAGGAGAGCAATCAGCCCCAGCATTTT. Protein sequence: CASSDPGQESNQPQHF.